The next 5 T cell receptor beta chains were all read from a single sample in a study of shared clonotypes between healthy human individuals (dated by TCRdb to between 2020 and 2021). Preparation of the library involved the immunoSEQ multiplex PCR assay. TCRdb took this table from immuneACCESS and kept in-frame rearrangements with V and J called. Such tables lack part of the clones; where checked against another copy, unresolved V genes explain under half of the gap, and the rest is unexplained. The sample table shows 600,000 to 750,000 clones, and about two thirds are seen once. The leading ten clones occupy around 2% of the sample. Material for sequencing was memory CD4+ T cells sorted from blood. Reading the label with the study, this specimen's cell subset or site is: CD45RA-negative fraction. The origin of the receptors is a woman in her twenties or thirties in good health.

The chain couples TRBV21-1 to TRBJ2-3; the D segment call TRBD2 is taken from the table without a DNA check. TRBV21-1 is tagged as a pseudogene. The CDR3 has 13 residues. The CDR3 region is CASMAAMKDTQYF. Written as DNA, the CDR3 is TGTGCCAGCATGGCGGCAATGAAAGATACGCAGTATTTT.

The chain is built from TRBV7-2 and TRBJ2-7, with 8 bases matching TRBD2. CDR3 length: 15 residues. V trimming: 2 bases; J trimming: 0 bases; junction bases outside the gene matches: 3. Per the germline V gene, CDR1 is SGHTA and CDR2 is FQGNSA. This CDR3 is CASSLMRGDSYEQYF. The CDR3 bases are TGTGCCAGCAGCTTAATGCGGGGGGACTCCTACGAGCAGTACTTC.

The sample holds a few counts of this clone. V and J are TRBV30 and TRBJ2-3; the D gene is possibly TRBD2 (6 bases). Germline V gene lookup returns CDR1 GTSNPN and CDR2 SVGIG (reference sequence). CDR3 length: 15 residues. V was trimmed by 6 bases and J by 2 bases, leaving 18 bases between them. In DNA form, the CDR3 reads TGTGCCTGCACTTACCGGGAGCGGATCACAGATACGCAGTATTTT. Its translation is CACTYRERITDTQYF.

This clone was seen just once. A much bigger clone sits one base away, suggesting this may be a read error. The genes are TRBV2 and TRBJ2-5; D remains unclear. There are 11 residues in the CDR3. V gave up 7 bases and J gave up 1 base, with 4 bases separating them. Per germline, CDR1 SNHLY and CDR2 FYNNEI. CDR3 sequence reads: CASTGQETQYF. The CDR3 DNA reads as TGTGCCAGCACGGGCCAAGAGACCCAGTACTTC.

The rearrangement uses TRBV19 and TRBJ1-5, with 9 nucleotides matching TRBD1. From germline, CDR1 is LNHDA and CDR2 SQIVND (reference sequence). Unmatched junction bases numbered 14, after V lost 5 bases and J lost 9 bases. This CDR3 is built from 16 residues. The CDR3 loop is CASSSEVGQGRRPQHF. Written as DNA, the CDR3 is TGTGCCAGTAGTTCTGAAGTGGGACAGGGCCGAAGGCCCCAGCATTTT.